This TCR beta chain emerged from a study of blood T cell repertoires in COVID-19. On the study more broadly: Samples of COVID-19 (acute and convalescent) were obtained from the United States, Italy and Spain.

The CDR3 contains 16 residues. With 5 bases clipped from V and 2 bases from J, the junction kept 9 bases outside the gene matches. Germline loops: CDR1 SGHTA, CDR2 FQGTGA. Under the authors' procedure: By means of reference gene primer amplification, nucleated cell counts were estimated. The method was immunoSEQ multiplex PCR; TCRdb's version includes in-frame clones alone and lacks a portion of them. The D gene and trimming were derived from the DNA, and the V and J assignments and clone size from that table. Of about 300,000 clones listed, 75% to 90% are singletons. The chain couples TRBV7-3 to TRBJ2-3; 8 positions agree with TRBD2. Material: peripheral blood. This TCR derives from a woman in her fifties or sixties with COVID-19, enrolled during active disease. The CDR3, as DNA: TGTGCCAGCAGCCCAGGGACTAGTCGGGCCACAGATACGCAGTATTTT. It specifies CASSPGTSRATDTQYF.